The sample holds many counts of the clone carrying this T cell receptor beta chain. Its specificity is not known. The record originates from a study of Graves' ophthalmopathy and Graves' hyperthyroidism. Using RNA transcripts, the TCR beta CDR3 regions were amplified. An opening RT-PCR round employed HTBI primers and preceded a second-round multiplex PCR. TCRdb processed the multiplex PCR reads anew with MiXCR; each CDR3 protein has one entry. The sample lists about 1.2 million distinct CDR3 sequences; about 40% were seen once. Orbital computed tomography, thyroid ultrasound, TRAb, serum thyroxine and clinical symptoms formed the basis of diagnosis. Findings and limits, study-wide: Detected in blood as well were most expanded thyroid clonotypes with frequency above 0.001.

Source material: peripheral blood or thyroid tissue (not recorded which). This TCR came from an adult man with Graves' hyperthyroidism.

CDR3 nucleotide sequence: TGTGCCAGCAGCCTGACAGGGAATCGGGAGCAGTACTTC. This gives the protein CASSLTGNREQYF. This rearrangement joins TRBV14 to TRBJ2-7, with TRBD1 matching 7 bases. CDR3 size: 13 residues. CDR1 is SGHDN, CDR2 FVKESK, per germline. With V trimmed by 4 bases and J by 7 bases, 7 bases remained unmatched.